This T cell receptor (beta chain) was identified in a study of blood T cell repertoires in COVID-19. The wider study: Samples representing acute and convalescent COVID-19 were sourced from the United States, Italy and Spain. T cells, B-cell-depleted T cells, or PBMCs provided the cDNA or gDNA that served as material.

This clone was seen a single time. Profiling relied on immunoSEQ multiplex PCR, and the TCRdb table lists in-frame clones only, not all of them. Of 150,000 to 200,000 clones in the sample, just over 85% were seen once. V lost 2 bases, J lost 5 bases, and 13 bases lay in between. Germline lookup yields CDR1 KGHSH and CDR2 LQKENI. The CDR3 is 15 residues long. This TCR derives from a man in his 60s with acute or convalescent COVID-19. V usage is TRBV18 and J usage is TRBJ2-1; perhaps TRBD2 as D (6 bases). The specimen was peripheral blood. CDR3 coding DNA: TGTGCCAGCTCACCAAGGCGGGACGGGCACAATGAGCAGTTCTTC. Translated, it gives CASSPRRDGHNEQFF.